What follows is one TCR beta chain and its context. What antigen it recognizes has not been identified. Per-base quality was not reported, and no clone a single base away is much larger than it. Additional DNA sequences in this sample encode the identical CDR3. This sample was taken from a study of blood T cell repertoires in COVID-19 (TCRdb year 2020). In the study overall: Samples from collaborators originated in the United States, Italy and Spain and spanned both the acute and convalescent phases of COVID-19. HLA class I and class II types, where available, came from metadata supplied by the sample provider rather than from assay-based typing. The repertoires were released in a freely available public database intended as a resource for research on the immune response to SARS-CoV-2. Deeply sampled blood TCRbeta repertoires from subjects exposed to, actively infected with, or recovered from COVID-19 were included in the dataset. Sample metadata almost always included a de-identified subject ID, COVID-19 status, age in years and sex. The samples were drawn from two sources: the first 160 participants of the ongoing ImmuneRACE study, and over 950 subjects contributed by 6 global collaborators. The material from the prospective study consisted of cDNA or gDNA derived from T cells, B-cell-depleted T cells, or PBMCs.

Study-wide conclusions, independent of this receptor: Clinical and demographic metadata were provided uncurated, with the amount varying by source and participant.

TCRbeta CDR3 regions were amplified from genomic DNA by means of the immunoSEQ Assay, a bias-controlled multiplex PCR. As for how the authors treated the data: The number of nucleated cells in each sample was estimated by amplification of reference gene primers within the assay. To quantify the absolute abundance of each unique TCRbeta CDR3 rearrangement, sequence reads were collapsed and filtered. For each sample, productive Simpson clonality was calculated as the square root of Simpson's diversity index over productive rearrangements. TCRdb provides this immuneACCESS table in a form limited to in-frame rearrangements. Some clones are lacking; in checked studies, under half of them reflect an unresolved V gene, and why the rest are absent is not known. The DNA gave D and trimming, while V, J and clone size come from that table. The table for this sample lists 250,000 to 350,000 clones; around nine tenths of them were counted only once. Roughly 0.8% of the sample lies in the top ten.

The germline V gene provides CDR1 MNHEY and CDR2 SVGAGI. Measured from the cysteine to the phenylalanine, the CDR3 is 13 residues long. Of the read, only the CDR3 DNA is kept; its 39 bases are in frame from base 1. V trim: 6 bases; J trim: 3 bases; unmatched bases: 2. Each collaborating institution followed its own protocols to collect whole blood in K2EDTA tubes. For TCRbeta analysis, collaborators shipped samples in one of three forms: frozen whole blood, isolated PBMCs, or DNA extracted from either of those sample types. The receptor chain draws on TRBV6-5 and TRBJ1-1, with 9 central nucleotides matching TRBD1. The clonotype originates from a man between 25 and 39 years old with acute or convalescent COVID-19. The sequenced sample consisted of peripheral blood. CDR3 protein: CASRGQGDTEAFF. The DNA sequence is given as TGTGCCAGCAGGGGACAGGGAGACACTGAAGCTTTCTTT.